These 3 T cell receptor beta chains share one sample of origin, sequenced in a study of beta chain features in type 1 diabetes. The sequenced template was cDNA made from the entire isolated RNA. Here immunoSEQ multiplex PCR was the method, and the copy in TCRdb shows in-frame clones only, minus some. This table has around 500,000 clones, approximately 30% appearing once. The sequencing sample was made of naive CD4+ T cells from blood. The receptor source for this set is a man aged 18 to 29 in good health.

A few counts support this clone. This chain joins TRBV20-1 and TRBJ2-5; D is undetermined. V was cut by 6 bases and J by 9 bases, with 14 bases left in between. CDR3 length equals 11 residues. CDR1 DFQATT and CDR2 SNEGSKA come from the germline V gene (reference sequence). The CDR3 coding sequence is TGCAGTGCCTCACTGCCAAAGGCCCAGTACTTC. Protein sequence: CSASLPKAQYF.

This rearrangement joins TRBV5-4 to TRBJ2-3; 11 bases agree with TRBD2. There are 16 residues in the CDR3. The V gene's germline CDR1 is SGHNT and CDR2 YYREEE (reference sequence). V shed 4 bases and J 5 bases; nucleotides not matched to a gene: 9. The CDR3 region is CASSRVAGGRQDTQYF. In DNA, the CDR3 is TGTGCCAGCAGCAGAGTAGCGGGAGGGCGTCAAGATACGCAGTATTTT.

The V gene is TRBV9, the J gene TRBJ1-1; possibly TRBD1 for D (5 bases). CDR1 is SGDLS, CDR2 YYNGEE, per germline. The CDR3 length is 14 residues. V was shortened by 0 bases and J by 4 bases, with 10 bases between the two germline ends. CDR3 nucleotides: TGTGCCAGCAGCGTAGAGGCGGGGGGCACTGAAGCTTTCTTT. Protein: CASSVEAGGTEAFF.